This T cell receptor (beta chain) was found in a study of cytomegalovirus exposure and HLA in healthy donors. Study-wide results and limits: In a later analysis, CMV-associated beta chains were mostly HLA-associated, it appeared. Productive status was seen about 90% or about 30% of the time for most TCR beta V segments in an earlier analysis.

About this clone: Its cognate antigen is unknown.

Healthy bone marrow donors made up the cohort. This PCR relied on a set of 60 Vbeta primers and 13 Jbeta primers. TCRdb keeps only in-frame clones here, not all; method: immunoSEQ multiplex PCR. The table shows more than 95,000 clones, with about 80% occurring only once. The material sequenced was PBMCs. This TCR was sampled from a man in his forties in good health and CMV-seropositive.

The CDR3 nucleotides are TGCGCCAGCAGCCAAGAACCCTACCTCGGGTTAAATCAGCCCCAGCATTTT. It is translated as CASSQEPYLGLNQPQHF. The J gene is TRBJ1-5, the V gene TRBV4-1, with no clear D. V lost 0 bases and J lost 4, with 16 bases in between. Germline V gene sequence: CDR1 MGHRA, CDR2 YSYEKL. The CDR3 has 17 residues.